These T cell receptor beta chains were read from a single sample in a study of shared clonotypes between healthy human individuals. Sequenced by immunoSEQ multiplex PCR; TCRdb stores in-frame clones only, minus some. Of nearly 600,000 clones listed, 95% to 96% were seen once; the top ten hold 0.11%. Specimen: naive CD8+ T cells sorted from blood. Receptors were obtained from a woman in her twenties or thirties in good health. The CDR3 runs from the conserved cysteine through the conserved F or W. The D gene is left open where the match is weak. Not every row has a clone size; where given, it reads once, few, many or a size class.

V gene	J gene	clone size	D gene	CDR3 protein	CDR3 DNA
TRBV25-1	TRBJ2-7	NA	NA	CASRSRDGIYEQYF	TGTGCCAGCAGGTCCCGGGACGGAATCTACGAGCAGTACTTC
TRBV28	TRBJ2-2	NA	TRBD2	CASSLYGTSGRNTGELFF	TGTGCCAGCAGTTTATACGGGACTAGCGGGCGCAACACCGGGGAGCTGTTTTTT
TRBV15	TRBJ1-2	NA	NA	CATSASRDRDYYGYTF	TGTGCCACCAGCGCAAGCCGGGACCGGGATTACTATGGCTACACCTTC
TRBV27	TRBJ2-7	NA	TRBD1	CASSVNRGNNEQYF	TGTGCCAGCAGTGTAAACAGGGGGAACAACGAGCAGTACTTC
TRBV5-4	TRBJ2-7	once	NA	CASSLTSEQYF	TGTGCCAGCAGTCTGACTTCCGAGCAGTACTTC
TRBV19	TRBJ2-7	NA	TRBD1	CASRLWTGAGEQYF	TGTGCCAGTAGATTGTGGACAGGGGCCGGCGAGCAGTACTTC
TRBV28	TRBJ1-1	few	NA	CASTEAHSEAFF	TGTGCCAGCACCGAGGCCCATTCTGAAGCTTTCTTT
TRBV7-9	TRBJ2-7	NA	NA	CASTQGGANEQYF	TGTGCCAGCACCCAGGGCGGGGCGAACGAGCAGTACTTC
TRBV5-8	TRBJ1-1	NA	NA	CASSLRQPNTEAFF	TGTGCCAGCAGCTTGAGGCAGCCGAACACTGAAGCTTTCTTT
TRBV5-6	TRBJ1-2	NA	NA	CASSLVSANYGYTF	TGTGCCAGCAGCTTAGTTTCCGCTAACTATGGCTACACCTTC
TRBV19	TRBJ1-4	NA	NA	CASTPTRAFREKLFF	TGTGCCAGTACCCCGACCCGGGCCTTTCGGGAAAAACTGTTTTTT
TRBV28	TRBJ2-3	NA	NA	CASSSVRLISTDTQYF	TGTGCCAGCAGTTCGGTCAGGTTGATTAGCACAGATACGCAGTATTTT
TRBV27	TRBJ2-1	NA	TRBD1	CASSTGVNEQFF	TGTGCCAGCAGTACAGGGGTGAATGAGCAGTTCTTC
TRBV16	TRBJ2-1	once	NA	CASSQWTPMGNEQFF	TGTGCCAGCAGCCAATGGACCCCCATGGGCAATGAGCAGTTCTTC
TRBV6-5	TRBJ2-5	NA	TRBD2	CASSALAGGPETQYF	TGTGCCAGCAGTGCGCTAGCGGGAGGGCCGGAGACCCAGTACTTC
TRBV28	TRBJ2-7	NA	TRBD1	CASSSFTIRDRGKVGGKGGEQYF	TGTGCCAGCAGTTCCTTTACCATCCGGGACAGGGGAAAGGTGGGAGGAAAAGGTGGCGAGCAGTACTTC
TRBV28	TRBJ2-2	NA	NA	CASRSRATGELFF	TGTGCCAGCAGGTCCAGGGCCACCGGGGAGCTGTTTTTT
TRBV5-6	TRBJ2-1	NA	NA	CASSLGGSDNEQFF	TGTGCCAGCAGCTTAGGTGGATCGGACAATGAGCAGTTCTTC
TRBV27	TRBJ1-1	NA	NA	CASSTKTGIGNTEAFF	TGTGCCAGCAGTACAAAGACAGGAATAGGGAACACTGAAGCTTTCTTT
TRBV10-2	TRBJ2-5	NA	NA	CASSYTGTQETQYF	TGCGCCAGCAGTTATACCGGGACTCAAGAGACCCAGTACTTC
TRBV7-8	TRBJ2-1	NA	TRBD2	CASSSLSGRDNNEQFF	TGTGCCAGCAGCTCCTTAAGCGGGAGGGACAACAATGAGCAGTTCTTC
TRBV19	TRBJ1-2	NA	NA	CASSIDHWTDPNYGYTF	TGTGCCAGTAGTATAGATCATTGGACAGACCCTAACTATGGCTACACCTTC
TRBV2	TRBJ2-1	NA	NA	CATSPSEGLGEQFF	TGTGCCACCAGTCCTAGCGAGGGCCTGGGTGAGCAGTTCTTC
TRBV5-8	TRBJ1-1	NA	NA	CASSLAANTEAFF	TGTGCCAGCAGCTTGGCAGCGAACACTGAAGCTTTCTTT
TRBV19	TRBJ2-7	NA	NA	CASGRDVDYEQYF	TGTGCCAGTGGCAGGGACGTCGACTACGAGCAGTACTTC
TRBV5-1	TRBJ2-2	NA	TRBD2	CASSGGLAGNTGELFF	TGCGCCAGCAGCGGGGGACTAGCGGGCAACACCGGGGAGCTGTTTTTT
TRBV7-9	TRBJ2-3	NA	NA	CASSPRTTSTDTQYF	TGTGCCAGCAGCCCAAGGACTACTAGCACAGATACGCAGTATTTT
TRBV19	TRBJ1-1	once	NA	CASSRTTEAFF	TGTGCCAGTAGTCGGACCACTGAAGCTTTCTTT
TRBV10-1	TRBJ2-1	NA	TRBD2	CASSVGLAGGSYNEQFF	TGCGCCAGCAGTGTGGGACTAGCGGGAGGATCTTACAATGAGCAGTTCTTC
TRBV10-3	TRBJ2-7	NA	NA	CAISVDGAYEQYF	TGTGCCATCAGTGTGGACGGAGCCTACGAGCAGTACTTC
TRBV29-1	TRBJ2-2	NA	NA	CSVERGSGELFF	TGCAGCGTTGAACGGGGATCCGGGGAGCTGTTTTTT
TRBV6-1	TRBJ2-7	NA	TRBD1	CASSAGTGVSYEQYF	TGTGCCAGCAGTGCCGGGACAGGGGTCTCCTACGAGCAGTACTTC
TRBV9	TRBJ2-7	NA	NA	CASSGGTQYEQYF	TGTGCCAGCAGCGGCGGGACACAATACGAGCAGTACTTC
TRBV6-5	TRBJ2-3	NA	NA	CASSTGTPPTDTQYF	TGTGCCAGCAGTACCGGGACTCCCCCCACAGATACGCAGTATTTT
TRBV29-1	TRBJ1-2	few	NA	CSVDRSYTF	TGCAGCGTTGACAGGAGCTACACCTTC
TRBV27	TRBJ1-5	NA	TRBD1	CASSPGTGGGQPQHF	TGTGCCAGCAGTCCCGGGACAGGGGGCGGTCAGCCCCAGCATTTT
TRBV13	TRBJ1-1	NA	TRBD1	CASSLEDRRNTEAFF	TGTGCCAGCAGCTTAGAGGACAGGAGGAACACTGAAGCTTTCTTT
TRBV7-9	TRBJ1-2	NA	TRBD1	CASSHPTGWRYGYTF	TGTGCCAGCAGCCACCCGACAGGGTGGAGGTATGGCTACACCTTC
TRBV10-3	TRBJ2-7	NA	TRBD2	CAIRTSGSSEQYF	TGTGCCATCAGAACTAGCGGGAGTTCCGAGCAGTACTTC
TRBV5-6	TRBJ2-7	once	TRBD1	CASSQGQPYEQYF	TGTGCCAGCAGCCAGGGACAGCCATACGAGCAGTACTTC
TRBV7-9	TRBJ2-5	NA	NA	CASSLVVYRAQETQYF	TGTGCCAGCAGCTTAGTGGTGTACAGGGCCCAAGAGACCCAGTACTTC
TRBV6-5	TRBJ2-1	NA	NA	CASSYSDGYNEQFF	TGTGCCAGCAGTTACTCGGATGGGTACAATGAGCAGTTCTTC
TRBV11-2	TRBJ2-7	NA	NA	CASSLGPAYEQYF	TGTGCCAGCAGCCTCGGACCCGCCTACGAGCAGTACTTC
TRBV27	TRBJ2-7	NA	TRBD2	CASSLAGEGYEQYF	TGTGCCAGCAGCTTAGCGGGAGAAGGGTACGAGCAGTACTTC
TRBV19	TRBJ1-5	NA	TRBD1	CASTRGPGGADSNQPQHF	TGTGCCAGTACCAGGGGGCCGGGGGGCGCGGATAGCAATCAGCCCCAGCATTTT
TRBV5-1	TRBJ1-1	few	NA	CATWDGANTEAFF	TGCGCCACTTGGGACGGAGCGAACACTGAAGCTTTCTTT
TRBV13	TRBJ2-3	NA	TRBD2	CASSRTSDEESDTQYF	TGTGCCAGCAGCAGGACTAGCGACGAGGAGTCAGATACGCAGTATTTT
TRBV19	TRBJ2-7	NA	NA	CASGTGQPSEQYF	TGTGCTAGTGGTACAGGACAGCCGTCCGAGCAGTACTTC
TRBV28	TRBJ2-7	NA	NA	CASRRDIATYEQYF	TGTGCCAGCAGAAGGGACATAGCGACCTACGAGCAGTACTTC
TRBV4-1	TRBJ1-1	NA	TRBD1	CASSQTGGNTEAFF	TGCGCCAGCAGCCAGACAGGGGGCAACACTGAAGCTTTCTTT
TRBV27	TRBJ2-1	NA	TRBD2	CASTSGPGGFINEQFF	TGTGCCAGCACCTCCGGTCCGGGAGGGTTTATCAATGAGCAGTTCTTC
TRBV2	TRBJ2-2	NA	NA	CARGGELFF	TGTGCCAGGGGTGGGGAGCTGTTTTTT
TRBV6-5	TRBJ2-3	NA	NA	CASTTGSRGTQYF	TGTGCCAGCACCACCGGGAGTCGGGGCACGCAGTATTTT
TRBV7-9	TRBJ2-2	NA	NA	CASSFGETGELFF	TGTGCCAGCAGCTTTGGGGAGACCGGGGAGCTGTTTTTT
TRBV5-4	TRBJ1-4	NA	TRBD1	CASSEDRGISTNEKLFF	TGTGCCAGCAGCGAGGACAGGGGGATCTCAACTAATGAAAAACTGTTTTTT